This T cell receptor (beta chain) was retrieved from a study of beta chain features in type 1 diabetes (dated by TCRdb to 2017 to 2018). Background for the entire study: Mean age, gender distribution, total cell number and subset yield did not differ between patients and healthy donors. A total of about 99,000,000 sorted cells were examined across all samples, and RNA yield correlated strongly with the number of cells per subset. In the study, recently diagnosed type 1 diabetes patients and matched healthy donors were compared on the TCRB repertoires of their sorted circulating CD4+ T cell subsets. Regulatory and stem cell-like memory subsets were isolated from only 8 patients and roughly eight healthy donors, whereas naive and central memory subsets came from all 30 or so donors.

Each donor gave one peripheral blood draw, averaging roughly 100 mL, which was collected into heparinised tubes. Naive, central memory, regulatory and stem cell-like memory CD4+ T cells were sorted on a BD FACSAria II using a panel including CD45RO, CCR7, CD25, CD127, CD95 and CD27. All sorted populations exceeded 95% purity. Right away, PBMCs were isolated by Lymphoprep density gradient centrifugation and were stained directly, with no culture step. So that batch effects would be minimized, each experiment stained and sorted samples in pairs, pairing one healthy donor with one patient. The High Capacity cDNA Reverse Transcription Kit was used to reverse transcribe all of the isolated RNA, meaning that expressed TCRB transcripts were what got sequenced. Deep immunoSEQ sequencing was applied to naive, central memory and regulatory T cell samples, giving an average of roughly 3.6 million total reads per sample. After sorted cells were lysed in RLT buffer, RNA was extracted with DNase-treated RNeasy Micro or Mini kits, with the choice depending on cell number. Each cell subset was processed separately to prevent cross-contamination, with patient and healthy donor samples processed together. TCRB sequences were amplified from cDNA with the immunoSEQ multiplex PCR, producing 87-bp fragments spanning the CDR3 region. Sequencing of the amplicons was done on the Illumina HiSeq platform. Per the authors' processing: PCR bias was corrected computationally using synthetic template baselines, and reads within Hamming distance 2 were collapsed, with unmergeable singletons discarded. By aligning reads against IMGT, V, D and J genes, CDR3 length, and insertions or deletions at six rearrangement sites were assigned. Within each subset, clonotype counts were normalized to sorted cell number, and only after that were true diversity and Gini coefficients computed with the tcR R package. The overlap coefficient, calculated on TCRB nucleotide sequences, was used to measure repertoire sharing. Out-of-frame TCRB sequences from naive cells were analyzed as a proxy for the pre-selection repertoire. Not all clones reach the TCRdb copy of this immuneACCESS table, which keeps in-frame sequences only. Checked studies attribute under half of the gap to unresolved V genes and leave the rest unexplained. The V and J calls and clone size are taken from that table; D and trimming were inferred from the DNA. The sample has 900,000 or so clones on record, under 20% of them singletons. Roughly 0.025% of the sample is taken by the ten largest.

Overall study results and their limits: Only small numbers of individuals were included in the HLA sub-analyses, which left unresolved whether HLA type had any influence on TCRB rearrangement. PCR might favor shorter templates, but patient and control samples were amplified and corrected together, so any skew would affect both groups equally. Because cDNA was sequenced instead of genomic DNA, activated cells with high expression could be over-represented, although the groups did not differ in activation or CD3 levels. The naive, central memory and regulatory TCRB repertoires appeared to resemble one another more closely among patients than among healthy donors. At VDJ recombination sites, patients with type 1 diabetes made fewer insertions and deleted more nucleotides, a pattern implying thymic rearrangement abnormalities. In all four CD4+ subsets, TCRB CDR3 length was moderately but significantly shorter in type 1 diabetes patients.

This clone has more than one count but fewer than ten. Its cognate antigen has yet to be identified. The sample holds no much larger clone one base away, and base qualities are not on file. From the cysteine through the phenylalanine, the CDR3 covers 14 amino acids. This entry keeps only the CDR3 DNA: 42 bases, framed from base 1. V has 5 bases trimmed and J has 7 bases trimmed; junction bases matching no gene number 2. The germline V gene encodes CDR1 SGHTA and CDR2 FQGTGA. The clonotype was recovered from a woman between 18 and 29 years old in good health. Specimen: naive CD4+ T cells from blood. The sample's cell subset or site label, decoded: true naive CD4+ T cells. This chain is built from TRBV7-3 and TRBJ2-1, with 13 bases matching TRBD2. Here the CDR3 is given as CASSELAGGNEQFF. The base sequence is TGTGCCAGCAGCGAACTAGCGGGAGGGAATGAGCAGTTCTTC.